This T cell receptor beta chain was documented in a study of immune heterogeneity within non-small cell lung tumors. It was a multiplex PCR that amplified TCR beta CDR3, with 32 V and 13 J primers. MiXCR was run by TCRdb on the multiplex PCR reads, yielding one entry per CDR3 protein. The repertoire includes about 2,600 distinct CDR3 sequences, more than 20% of them detected once, and roughly 32% sits in the top ten. Template input, which was bulk tumor genomic DNA, totaled 600 to 700 ng per sample. Biopsies, several per primary tumor and spaced far apart, were collected during surgery. Newly diagnosed with untreated non-small cell lung cancer, the patients underwent curative surgery. Trimming stripped 6 bases from V and 5 bases from J, with 9 bases between. Germline CDR1 is LNHDA and CDR2 is SQIVND (reference sequence). The CDR3 contains 12 residues. Concerning this clonotype itself: Its specificity is unknown.

General study results and limits: Dominant CDR3 beta clonotypes repeated across a patient's tumor loci, while different loci held unique high-frequency clones.

This receptor was taken from a man aged 45-65 years with non-small cell lung cancer. The specimen was lung tumor tissue. J is TRBJ2-3 and V is TRBV19; D not certain. The CDR3 sequence: CASRPPGDTQYF. CDR3 DNA sequence: TGTGCCAGTAGGCCCCCAGGAGATACGCAGTATTTT.